Reported below is one T cell receptor beta chain. Its antigen remains undetermined. Per-base qualities were not stored, and no clone one base away is much larger. This sample was sequenced with an Illumina HiSeq 1500. TCRdb passed the public sequencing reads through fastp at Q25 and MiXCR, retaining productive beta sequences. A single entry per CDR3 protein holds the most common genes and DNA from its merged rows. A total of 400,000 or so distinct CDR3 sequences appear in this sample, roughly 31% of them only once. The leading ten clones occupy roughly an eighth of the sample. This entry comes from a study of T cell repertoires in cytomegalovirus infection (dated by TCRdb to the late 2010s). At the level of the whole study: Because public TCR beta signatures pointed to carriage of CMV infection together with the matching HLA type, the HLA type of each donor mattered for the analysis. Broad study findings and their caveats: The ex vivo response was dominated by HLA-C-restricted CMV-specific TCR beta clonotypes, which also provided the single most frequent clonotype in two of eight donors. In both this cohort and an independent cohort of 350 or so donors, the cumulative frequency of public TCR beta family members distinguished carriers of CMV infection plus the relevant HLA type.

V lost 10 bases and J lost 7 bases; the stretch between them is 16 bases long. The CDR3 numbers 12 residues from cysteine through phenylalanine. The retained sequence is limited to the CDR3, 36 bases, with the frame set at the first base. CDR1 and CDR2, per the germline V gene, are MNHEY and SVGAGI. This chain joins TRBV6-5 to TRBJ1-1; no D gene is confidently identified. The receptor was derived from a human donor in good health (CMV status not recorded). Some clones in this sample may be carry-over from other donors' samples. Sequenced input: PBMCs. The nucleotide sequence is given as TGTGCCACCCAATCAACAACTATTGAAGCTTTCTTT. Translation gives CATQSTTIEAFF.